This TCR beta chain was identified during a study of regulatory T cells in long-lasting Graves disease. Specified time point: newly diagnosed GD, antithyroid drugs for less than 3 months. Preparation of the TCR library used RNA extracted from PBMCs. CDR3 regions were amplified by Arm-PCR using iRepertoire HTBI primers to build TCR beta libraries. TCRdb ran MiXCR on the multiplex PCR reads and lists one entry per CDR3 protein. The sample gives some 340,000 distinct CDR3 sequences, 12% of which show up once; 18% is in the top ten. This clonotype came up many times. These same records also appear under a second study, on T cells in Graves' hyperthyroidism and ophthalmopathy.

This receptor was taken from a woman aged 18-35 years with Graves disease. Sequenced here: peripheral blood mononuclear cells (PBMCs), sampled at new diagnosis, from a patient treated with antithyroid drugs.

The DNA of the CDR3 is TGTGCCAGCAGCTTAGGAGGGACAAGGGGCAATGAGCAGTTCTTC. This gives the protein CASSLGGTRGNEQFF. The rearrangement joins TRBV5-6 to TRBJ2-1; the D call may be TRBD1 or TRBD2 (6 bases each). The CDR3 covers 15 residues. The V gene lost 2 bases and the J gene lost 6 bases, with 15 bases spanning the gap. CDR1 and CDR2 (germline): SGHDT, YYEEEE.